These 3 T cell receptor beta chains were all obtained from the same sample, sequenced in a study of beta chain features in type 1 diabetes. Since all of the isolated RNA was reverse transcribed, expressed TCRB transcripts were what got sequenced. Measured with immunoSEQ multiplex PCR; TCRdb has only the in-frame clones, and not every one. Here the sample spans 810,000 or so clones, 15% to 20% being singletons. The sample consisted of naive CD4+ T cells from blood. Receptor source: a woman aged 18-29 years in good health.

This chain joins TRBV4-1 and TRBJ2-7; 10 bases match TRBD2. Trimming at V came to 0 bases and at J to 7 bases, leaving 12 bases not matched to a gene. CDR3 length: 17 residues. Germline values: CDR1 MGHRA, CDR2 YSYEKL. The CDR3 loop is CASSQEKSGRAAREQYF. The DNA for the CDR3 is TGCGCCAGCAGCCAAGAGAAAAGCGGGAGGGCCGCTAGAGAGCAGTACTTC.

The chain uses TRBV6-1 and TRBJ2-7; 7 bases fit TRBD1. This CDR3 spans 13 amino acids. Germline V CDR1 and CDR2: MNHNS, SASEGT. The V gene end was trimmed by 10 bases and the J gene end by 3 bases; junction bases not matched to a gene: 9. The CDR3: CATDDRAGYEQYF. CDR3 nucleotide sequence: TGTGCCACTGACGACAGGGCCGGCTACGAGCAGTACTTC.

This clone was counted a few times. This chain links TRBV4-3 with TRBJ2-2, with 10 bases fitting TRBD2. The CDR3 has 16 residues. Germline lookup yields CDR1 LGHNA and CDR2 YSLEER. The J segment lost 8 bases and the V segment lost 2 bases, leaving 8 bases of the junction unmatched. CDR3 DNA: TGCGCCAGCAGCCAAAGGACTAGCGGACGTACGGGGGAGCTGTTTTTT. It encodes CASSQRTSGRTGELFF.